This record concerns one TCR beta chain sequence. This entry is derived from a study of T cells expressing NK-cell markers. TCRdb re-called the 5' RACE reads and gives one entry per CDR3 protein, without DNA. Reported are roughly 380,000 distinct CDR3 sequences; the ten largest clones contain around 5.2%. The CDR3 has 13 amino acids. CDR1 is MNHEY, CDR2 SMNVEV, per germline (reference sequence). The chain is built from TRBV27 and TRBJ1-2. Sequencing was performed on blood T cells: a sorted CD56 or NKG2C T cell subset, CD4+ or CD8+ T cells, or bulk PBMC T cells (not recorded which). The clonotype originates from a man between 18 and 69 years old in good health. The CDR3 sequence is CASLSVAGGGYTF.